The 6 T cell receptor beta chains below come from one sample, sequenced in a study of blood T cell repertoires in COVID-19. Libraries were prepared by immunoSEQ multiplex PCR; TCRdb keeps only in-frame clonotypes and omits some of them. Of roughly 69,000 clones in the sample, around 90% were seen once. Material for sequencing was peripheral blood. The receptors originated from a human donor in a cohort sampled during active COVID-19.

This clone has a handful of counts. The chain has TRBV19 and TRBJ2-1, with TRBD2 matching 11 bases. This CDR3 has 15 amino acids. V shed 7 bases, J shed 9 bases, and the junction held 11 bases outside the gene matches. The germline V gene encodes CDR1 LNHDA and CDR2 SQIVND (reference sequence). The CDR3 DNA is TGTGCCAGTATGCCACTAGCGGGAGCTAGGGTTGAGCAGTTCTTC. Amino acid sequence: CASMPLAGARVEQFF.

The chain uses TRBV30 and TRBJ1-6, with unresolved D. Germline lookup yields CDR1 GTSNPN and CDR2 SVGIG (reference sequence). The CDR3 is 13 residues long. V was trimmed by 3 bases and J by 14 bases, leaving 17 bases between them. The CDR3 here is CAWREGHGLTLHF. The CDR3 DNA is TGTGCCTGGAGAGAGGGCCACGGACTCACCCTCCACTTT. The full variable domain, completed using reference TRBV30 and TRBJ1-6, is SQTIHQWPATLVQPVGSPLSLECTVEGTSNPNLYWYRQAAGRGLQLLFYSVGIGQISSEVPQNLSASRPQDRQFILSSKKLLLSDSGFYLCAWREGHGLTLHFGNGTRLTVT.

CDR3 loop: CASSFGGFDSPLHF. CDR3 nucleotides: TGTGCCAGCAGCTTCGGAGGGTTCGATTCACCCCTCCACTTT. The V gene is TRBV7-2, the J gene TRBJ1-6; no clear D gene. This CDR3 comprises 14 residues. Trimming left V 3 bases short and J 8 bases short, with 11 bases between. Germline V gene sequence: CDR1 SGHTA, CDR2 FQGNSA.

The chain joins TRBV18 to TRBJ2-7; D is perhaps TRBD1 (6 bases). Trimming shortened V by 3 bases and J by 3 bases, and 9 bases separated the two germline ends. The CDR3 length is 13 residues. Per the germline V gene, CDR1 is KGHSH and CDR2 is LQKENI. CDR3 sequence reads: CASSPMDSYEQYF. The CDR3 DNA reads as TGTGCCAGCTCACCGATGGACAGCTACGAGCAGTACTTC.

J is TRBJ1-5 and V is TRBV25-1; TRBD1 is a possible D gene (5 bases). V lost 4 bases to trimming and J lost 7 bases, with 11 bases between them. CDR3 length equals 13 residues. Germline CDR1 MGHDK, CDR2 SYGVNS. In DNA, the CDR3 is TGTGCCAGCAGTGGGGGGGGGAACCAGCCCCAGCATTTT. It codes for CASSGGGNQPQHF.

The chain joins TRBV5-6 to TRBJ2-3, with 7 bases fitting TRBD2. The germline CDR1 and CDR2 sequences are SGHDT and YYEEEE. CDR3 length: 13 amino acids. V lost 2 bases and J lost 3; bases outside the gene matches: 0. CDR3 sequence reads: CASSFGRTDTQYF. The DNA for the CDR3 is TGTGCCAGCAGCTTCGGGAGGACAGATACGCAGTATTTT. Supplemented by reference TRBV5-6 and TRBJ2-3, the full variable domain reads DAGVTQSPTHLIKTRGQQVTLRCSPKSGHDTVSWYQQALGQGPQFIFQYYEEEERQRGNFPDRFSGHQFPNYSSELNVNALLLGDSALYLCASSFGRTDTQYFGPGTRLTVL.